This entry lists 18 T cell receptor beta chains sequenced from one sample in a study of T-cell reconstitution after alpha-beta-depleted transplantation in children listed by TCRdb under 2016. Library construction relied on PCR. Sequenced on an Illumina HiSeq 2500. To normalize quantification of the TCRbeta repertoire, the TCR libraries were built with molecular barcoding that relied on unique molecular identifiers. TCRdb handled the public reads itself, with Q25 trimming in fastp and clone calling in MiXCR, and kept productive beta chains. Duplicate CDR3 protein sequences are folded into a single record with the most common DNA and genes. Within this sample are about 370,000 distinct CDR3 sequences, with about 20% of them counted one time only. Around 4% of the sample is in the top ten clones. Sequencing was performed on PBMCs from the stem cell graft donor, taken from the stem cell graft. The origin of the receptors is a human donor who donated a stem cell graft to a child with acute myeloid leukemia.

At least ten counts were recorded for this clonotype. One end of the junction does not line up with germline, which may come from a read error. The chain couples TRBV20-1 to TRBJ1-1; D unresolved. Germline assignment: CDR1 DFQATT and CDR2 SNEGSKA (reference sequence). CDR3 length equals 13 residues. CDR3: CSARDVKSREGFF. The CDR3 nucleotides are TGCAGTGCTAGAGATGTAAAGTCCCGGGAAGGTTTCTTT.

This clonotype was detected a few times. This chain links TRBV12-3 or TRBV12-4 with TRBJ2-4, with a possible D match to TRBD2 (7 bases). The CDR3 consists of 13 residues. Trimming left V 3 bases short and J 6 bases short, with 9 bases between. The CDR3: CASSFGGLNIQYF. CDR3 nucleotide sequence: TGTGCCAGCAGTTTCGGGGGGCTAAACATTCAGTACTTC.

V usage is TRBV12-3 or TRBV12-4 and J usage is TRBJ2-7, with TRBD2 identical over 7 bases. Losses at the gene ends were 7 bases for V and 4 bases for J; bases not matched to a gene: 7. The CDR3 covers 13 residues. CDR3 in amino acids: CASMREKVYEQYF. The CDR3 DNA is TGTGCCAGCATGCGGGAGAAGGTTTACGAGCAGTACTTC.

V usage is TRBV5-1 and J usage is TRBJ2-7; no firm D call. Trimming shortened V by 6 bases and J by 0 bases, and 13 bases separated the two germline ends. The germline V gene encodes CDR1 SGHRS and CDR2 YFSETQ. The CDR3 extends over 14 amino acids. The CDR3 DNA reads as TGCGCCAGCAACCCCGGGTCCAACTCCTACGAGCAGTACTTC. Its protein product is CASNPGSNSYEQYF.

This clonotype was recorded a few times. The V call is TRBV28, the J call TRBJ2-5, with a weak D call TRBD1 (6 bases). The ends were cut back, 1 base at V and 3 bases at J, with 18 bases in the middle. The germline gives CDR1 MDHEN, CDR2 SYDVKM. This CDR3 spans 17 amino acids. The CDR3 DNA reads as TGTGCCAGCAGTTTATTGGACCTCCGGGACACAAAAGAGACCCAGTACTTC. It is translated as CASSLLDLRDTKETQYF.

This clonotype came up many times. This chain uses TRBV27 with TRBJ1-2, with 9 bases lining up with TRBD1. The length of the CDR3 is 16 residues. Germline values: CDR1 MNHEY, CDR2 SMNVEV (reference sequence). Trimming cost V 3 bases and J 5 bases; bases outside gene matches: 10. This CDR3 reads CASSFKGQGARYGYTF. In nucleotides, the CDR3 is TGTGCCAGCAGTTTCAAGGGACAGGGAGCGCGTTATGGCTACACCTTC.

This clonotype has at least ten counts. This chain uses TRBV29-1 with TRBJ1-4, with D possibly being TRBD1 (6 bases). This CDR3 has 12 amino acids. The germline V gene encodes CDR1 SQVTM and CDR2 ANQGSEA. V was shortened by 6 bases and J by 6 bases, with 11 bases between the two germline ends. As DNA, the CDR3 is TGCAGCGTAACAGGGAGGGATGAAAAACTGTTTTTT. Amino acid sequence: CSVTGRDEKLFF.

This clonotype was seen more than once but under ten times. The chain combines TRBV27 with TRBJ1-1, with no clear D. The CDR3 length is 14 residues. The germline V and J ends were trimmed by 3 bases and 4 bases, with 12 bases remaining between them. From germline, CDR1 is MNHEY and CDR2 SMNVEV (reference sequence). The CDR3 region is CASSLSASPTEAFF. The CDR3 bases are TGTGCCAGCAGTTTGTCCGCCTCACCCACTGAAGCTTTCTTT.

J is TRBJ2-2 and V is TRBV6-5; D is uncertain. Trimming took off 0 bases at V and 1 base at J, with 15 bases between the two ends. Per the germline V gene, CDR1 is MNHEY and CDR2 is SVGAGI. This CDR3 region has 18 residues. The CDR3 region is CASSYSIGAPRNTGELFF. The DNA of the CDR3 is TGTGCCAGCAGTTACTCGATCGGAGCACCTAGGAACACCGGGGAGCTGTTTTTT.

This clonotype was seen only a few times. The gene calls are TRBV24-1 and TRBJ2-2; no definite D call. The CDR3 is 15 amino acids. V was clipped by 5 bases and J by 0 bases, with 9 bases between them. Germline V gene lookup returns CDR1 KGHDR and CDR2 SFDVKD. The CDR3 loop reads CATSVLTPNTGELFF. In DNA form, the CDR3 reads TGTGCCACCAGTGTATTGACTCCGAACACCGGGGAGCTGTTTTTT.

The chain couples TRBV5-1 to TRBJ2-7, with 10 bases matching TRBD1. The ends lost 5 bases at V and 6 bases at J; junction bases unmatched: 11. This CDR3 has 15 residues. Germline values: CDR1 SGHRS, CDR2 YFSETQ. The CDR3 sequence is CASRTGTGVRSEQYF. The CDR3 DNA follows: TGCGCCAGCAGAACCGGGACAGGGGTTCGTAGCGAGCAGTACTTC.

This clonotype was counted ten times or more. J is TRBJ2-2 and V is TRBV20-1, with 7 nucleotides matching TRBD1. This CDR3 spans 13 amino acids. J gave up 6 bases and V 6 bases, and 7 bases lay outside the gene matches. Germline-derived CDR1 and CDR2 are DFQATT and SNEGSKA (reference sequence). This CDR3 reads CSAGYRGSGELFF. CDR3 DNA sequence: TGCAGTGCAGGTTACAGGGGATCCGGGGAGCTGTTTTTT.

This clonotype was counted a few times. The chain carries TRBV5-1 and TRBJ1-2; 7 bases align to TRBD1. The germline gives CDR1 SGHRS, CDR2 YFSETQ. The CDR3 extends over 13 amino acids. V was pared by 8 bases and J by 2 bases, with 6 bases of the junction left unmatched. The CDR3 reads CARDDRVNYGYTF. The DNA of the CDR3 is TGCGCCAGGGACGACAGGGTCAACTATGGCTACACCTTC.

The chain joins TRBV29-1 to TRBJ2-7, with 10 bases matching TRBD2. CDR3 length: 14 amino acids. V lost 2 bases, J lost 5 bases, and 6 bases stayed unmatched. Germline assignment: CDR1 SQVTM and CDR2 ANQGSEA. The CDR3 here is CSVEWLAGAHEQYF. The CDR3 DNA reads TGCAGCGTTGAATGGCTAGCGGGAGCCCACGAGCAGTACTTC.

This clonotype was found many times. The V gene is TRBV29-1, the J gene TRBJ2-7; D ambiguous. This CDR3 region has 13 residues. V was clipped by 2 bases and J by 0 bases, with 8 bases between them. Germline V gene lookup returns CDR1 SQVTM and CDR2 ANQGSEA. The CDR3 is CSVEIQASYEQYF. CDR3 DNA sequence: TGCAGCGTTGAAATCCAGGCCTCCTACGAGCAGTACTTC.

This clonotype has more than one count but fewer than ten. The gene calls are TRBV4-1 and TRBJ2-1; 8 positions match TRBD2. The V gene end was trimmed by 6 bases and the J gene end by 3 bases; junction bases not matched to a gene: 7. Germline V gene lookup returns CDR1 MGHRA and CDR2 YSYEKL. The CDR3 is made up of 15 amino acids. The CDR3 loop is CASSPSGSLYNEQFF. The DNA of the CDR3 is TGCGCCAGCAGTCCAAGCGGGAGTCTCTACAATGAGCAGTTCTTC.

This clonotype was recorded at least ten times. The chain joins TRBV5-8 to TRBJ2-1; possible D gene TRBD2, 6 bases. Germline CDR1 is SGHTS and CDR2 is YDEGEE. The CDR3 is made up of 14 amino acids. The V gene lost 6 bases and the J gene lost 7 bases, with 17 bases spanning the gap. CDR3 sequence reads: CASNAGLIINEQFF. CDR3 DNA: TGTGCCAGCAACGCGGGACTCATTATTAATGAGCAGTTCTTC.

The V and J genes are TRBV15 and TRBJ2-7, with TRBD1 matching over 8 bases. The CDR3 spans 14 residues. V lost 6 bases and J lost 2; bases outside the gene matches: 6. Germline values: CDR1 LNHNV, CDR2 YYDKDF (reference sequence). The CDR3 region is CATRLGQGPYEQYF. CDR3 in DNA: TGTGCCACCAGACTAGGACAGGGTCCCTACGAGCAGTACTTC.